This T cell receptor beta chain comes out of a study of blood T cell repertoires in COVID-19. On the study more broadly: T cells, B-cell-depleted T cells, or PBMCs supplied cDNA or gDNA.

Germline loops: CDR1 SGHVS, CDR2 FNYEAQ. The CDR3 runs to 16 residues. Germline trimming cut 5 bases from V and 2 bases from J; bases unmatched to any gene: 12. Assay: immunoSEQ multiplex PCR; the TCRdb copy retains only in-frame clones and omits some. The profile shows roughly 70,000 clones, about nine tenths of them singletons. The sequenced material came from peripheral blood. The TCR originated in a man aged 50 to 59 with active COVID-19. The rearrangement uses TRBV7-6 and TRBJ2-7; TRBD1 agrees at 7 bases. CDR3 region: CASSLYRGDRPYEQYF. The CDR3, as DNA: TGTGCCAGCAGCCTATACAGGGGAGATCGACCCTACGAGCAGTACTTC.